The entry below describes one T cell receptor (beta chain). This sample stems from a study of cytomegalovirus exposure and HLA in healthy donors. With 60 Vbeta and 13 Jbeta primers, the PCR was carried out. Method: immunoSEQ multiplex PCR; TCRdb's copy keeps in-frame clones and lacks some. This table has 170,000 or so clones, over 70% appearing once. This sequence was found in a man in his forties in good health and CMV-seronegative. The sample consisted of PBMCs.

CDR3 amino acids: CASSQGQRFMNTEAFF. The DNA for the CDR3 is TGCGCCAGCAGCCAGGGACAGCGATTCATGAACACTGAAGCTTTCTTT. The J gene is TRBJ1-1, the V gene TRBV5-1, with 7 bases identical to TRBD1. V was clipped by 4 bases and J by 0 bases; unmatched bases: 9. Germline loops: CDR1 SGHRS, CDR2 YFSETQ. The CDR3 runs 16 residues.